This note documents a single T cell receptor beta chain sequence. Methods used by the authors: Cell counts per sample came from amplifying reference gene primers. The table came from immunoSEQ multiplex PCR; TCRdb's copy has only in-frame clones and leaves some out. Clonal size and the V and J genes are those of that table, whereas D and trimming came from the DNA. This sample has 70,000 to 95,000 clones, with 75% to 90% found just once. These data belong to a study of blood T cell repertoires in COVID-19. Looking at the study overall: Material from acute and convalescent COVID-19 was sourced from the United States, Italy and Spain. PBMCs, B-cell-depleted T cells, or T cells provided the cDNA or gDNA that made up the material.

The length of the CDR3 is 13 residues. Trimming left V 3 bases short and J 5 bases short, with 11 bases between. Germline lookup yields CDR1 GTSNPN and CDR2 SVGIG (reference sequence). The clonotype originates from a man in his forties or fifties with active COVID-19. The sample was peripheral blood. The chain joins TRBV30 to TRBJ1-5; D possibly corresponds to TRBD1 (6 bases). The DNA of the CDR3 is TGTGCCTGGAGAAGGGACATGGATCAGCCCCAGCATTTT. It yields the protein CAWRRDMDQPQHF.